This T cell receptor (beta chain) was sequenced for a study of T cell responses to AZD1222 COVID-19 vaccine. Points from the study as a whole: Only a handful of individuals given AZD1222 were seropositive at baseline. There were repertoire samples only from the period after the peak T cell response. There were mostly white British donors and more females than males, and clonal diversity was possibly underestimated.

From germline, CDR1 is SGHKS and CDR2 YYEKEE (reference sequence). There are 16 residues in the CDR3. Unmatched junction bases numbered 10, after V lost 1 base and J lost 4 bases. This clone was seen a few times. Its antigen is not known. TCRdb keeps only in-frame clones here, not all; method: immunoSEQ multiplex PCR. The sample carries some 130,000 clones, approximately 83% recorded once. The sample was peripheral blood, taken on day 0 of AZD1222 vaccination. The TCR comes from an adult in good health. This sequence joins TRBV5-5 and TRBJ1-1; 7 bases line up with TRBD1. As DNA, the CDR3 is TGTGCCAGCAGCTTGTTTATAGGGGGCGCGGGCACTGAAGCTTTCTTT. Translated, it gives CASSLFIGGAGTEAFF.